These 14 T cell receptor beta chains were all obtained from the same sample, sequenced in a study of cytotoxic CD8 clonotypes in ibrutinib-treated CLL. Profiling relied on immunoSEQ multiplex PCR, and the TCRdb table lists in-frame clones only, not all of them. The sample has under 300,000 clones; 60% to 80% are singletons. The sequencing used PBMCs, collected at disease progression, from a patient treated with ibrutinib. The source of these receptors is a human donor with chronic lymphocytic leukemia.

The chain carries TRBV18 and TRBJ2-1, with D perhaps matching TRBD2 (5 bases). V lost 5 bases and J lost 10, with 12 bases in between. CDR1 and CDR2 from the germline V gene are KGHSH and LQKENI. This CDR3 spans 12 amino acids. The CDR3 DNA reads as TGTGCCAGCTCAAAACCCCGCGGGGAGCAGTTCTTC. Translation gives CASSKPRGEQFF.

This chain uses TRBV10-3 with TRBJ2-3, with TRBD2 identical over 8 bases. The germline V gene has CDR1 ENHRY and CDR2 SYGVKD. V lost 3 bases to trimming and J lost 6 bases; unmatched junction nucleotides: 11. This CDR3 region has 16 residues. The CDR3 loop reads CAISELLAGGSDTQYF. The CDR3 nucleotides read TGTGCCATCAGTGAATTGCTGGCGGGGGGTTCTGATACGCAGTATTTT.

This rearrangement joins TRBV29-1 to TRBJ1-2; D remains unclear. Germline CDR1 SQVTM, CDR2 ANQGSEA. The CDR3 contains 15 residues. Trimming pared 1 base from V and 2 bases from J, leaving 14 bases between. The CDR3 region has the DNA TGCAGCGTTGAAGGGGGAGGCACTCTAAACTATGGCTACACCTTC. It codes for CSVEGGGTLNYGYTF.

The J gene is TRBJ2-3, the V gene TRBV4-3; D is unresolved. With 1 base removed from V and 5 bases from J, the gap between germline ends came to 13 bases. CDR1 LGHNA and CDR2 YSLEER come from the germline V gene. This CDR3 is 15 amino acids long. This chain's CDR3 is CASSQGLGLGDTQYF. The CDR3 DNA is TGCGCCAGCAGCCAAGGGTTGGGCCTCGGAGATACGCAGTATTTT.

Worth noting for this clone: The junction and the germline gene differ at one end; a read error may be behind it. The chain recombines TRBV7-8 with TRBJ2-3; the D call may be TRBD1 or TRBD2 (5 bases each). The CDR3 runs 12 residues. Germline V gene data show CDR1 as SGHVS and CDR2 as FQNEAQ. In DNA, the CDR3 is TGTGCCAGCAGCCTCGACCGGGACCAATTTTTTTTT. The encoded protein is CASSLDRDQFFF.

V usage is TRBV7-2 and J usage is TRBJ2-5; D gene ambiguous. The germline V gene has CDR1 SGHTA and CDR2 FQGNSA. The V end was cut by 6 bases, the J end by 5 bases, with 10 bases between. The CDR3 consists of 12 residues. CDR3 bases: TGTGCCAGCAGTTCGGCTGGGGAGACCCAGTACTTC. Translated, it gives CASSSAGETQYF.

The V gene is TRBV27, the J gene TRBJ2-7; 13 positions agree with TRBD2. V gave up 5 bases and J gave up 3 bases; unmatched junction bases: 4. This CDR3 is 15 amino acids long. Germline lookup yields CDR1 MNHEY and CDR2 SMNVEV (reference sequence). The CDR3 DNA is TGTGCCAGCAGTGTGACTAGCGGGGGGTACTACGAGCAGTACTTC. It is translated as CASSVTSGGYYEQYF.

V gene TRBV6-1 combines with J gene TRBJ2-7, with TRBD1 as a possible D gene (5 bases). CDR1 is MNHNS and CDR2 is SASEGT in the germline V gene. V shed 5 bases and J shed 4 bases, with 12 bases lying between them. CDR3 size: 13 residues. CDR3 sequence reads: CASSLDRRYEQYF. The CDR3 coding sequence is TGTGCCAGCAGTTTAGACAGACGGTACGAGCAGTACTTC.

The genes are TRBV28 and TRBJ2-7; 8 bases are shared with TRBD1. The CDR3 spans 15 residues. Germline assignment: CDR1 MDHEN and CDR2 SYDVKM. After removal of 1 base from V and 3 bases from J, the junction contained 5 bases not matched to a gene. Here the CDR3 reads CASSLLGTGNYEQYF. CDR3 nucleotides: TGTGCCAGCAGTTTATTAGGGACAGGAAACTACGAGCAGTACTTC.

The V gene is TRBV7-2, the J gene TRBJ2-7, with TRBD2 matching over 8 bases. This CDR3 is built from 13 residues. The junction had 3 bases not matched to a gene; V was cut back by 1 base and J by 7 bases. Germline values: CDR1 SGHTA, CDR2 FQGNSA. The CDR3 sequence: CASSLVAGREQYF. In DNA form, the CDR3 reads TGTGCCAGCAGCTTAGTAGCGGGAAGGGAGCAGTACTTC. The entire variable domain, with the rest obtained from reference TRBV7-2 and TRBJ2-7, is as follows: GAGVSQSPSNKVTEKGKDVELRCDPISGHTALYWYRQSLGQGLEFLIYFQGNSAPDKSGLPSDRFSAERTGGSVSTLTIQRTQQEDSAVYLCASSLVAGREQYFGPGTRLTVT.

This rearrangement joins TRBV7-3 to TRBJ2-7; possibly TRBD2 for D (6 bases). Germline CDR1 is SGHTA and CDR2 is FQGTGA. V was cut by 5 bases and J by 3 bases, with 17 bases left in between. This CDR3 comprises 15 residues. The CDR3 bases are TGTGCCAGCAGCACCCGGACGGGGGAGAACTACGAGCAGTACTTC. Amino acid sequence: CASSTRTGENYEQYF.

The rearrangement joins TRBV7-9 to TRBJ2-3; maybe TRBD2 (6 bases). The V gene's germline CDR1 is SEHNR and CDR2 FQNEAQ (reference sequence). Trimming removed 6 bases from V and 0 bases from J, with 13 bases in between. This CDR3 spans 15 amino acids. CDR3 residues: CASRFSGTSTDTQYF. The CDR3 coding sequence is TGTGCCAGCAGATTTAGCGGAACTAGCACAGATACGCAGTATTTT.

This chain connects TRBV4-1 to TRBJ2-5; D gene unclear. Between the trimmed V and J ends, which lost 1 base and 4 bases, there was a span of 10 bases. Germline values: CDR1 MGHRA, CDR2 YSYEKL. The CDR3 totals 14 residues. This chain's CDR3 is CASSQGPLRETQYF. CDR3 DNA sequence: TGCGCCAGCAGCCAAGGACCTCTCCGAGAGACCCAGTACTTC.

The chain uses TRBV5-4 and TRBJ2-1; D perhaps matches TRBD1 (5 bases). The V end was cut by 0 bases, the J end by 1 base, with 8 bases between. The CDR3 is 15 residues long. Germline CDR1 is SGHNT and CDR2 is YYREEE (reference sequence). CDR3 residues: CASSLVGASYNEQFF. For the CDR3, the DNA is TGTGCCAGCAGCTTGGTAGGGGCATCCTACAATGAGCAGTTCTTC.